A selection of T cell receptor beta chains follows, all from one sample in a study of OX40 agonist ivuxolimab in advanced cancers. Sequencing used immunoSEQ multiplex PCR; TCRdb keeps in-frame clones, though not all of them. The sample lists roughly 100,000 clones; approximately 92% were seen once. The source was CD4+ or CD8+ T cells sorted from blood, collected in a trial of the OX40 agonist ivuxolimab. Receptors were obtained from an adult with an advanced solid tumor such as melanoma, head and neck, liver or kidney cancer. Both conserved end residues are part of each CDR3. The order of the fields is CDR3 protein, CDR3 DNA, J gene, clone size, D gene, V gene. The D gene is left open where the match is weak. Clone size is shown for a subset of rows, as once, few, many or a class of expanded clone.

CASSQDEERRYNEQFF TGCGCCAGCAGCCAAGATGAGGAGCGGAGGTACAATGAGCAGTTCTTC TRBJ2-1 NA NA TRBV4-1
CASSTSRINQPQHF TGTGCCAGCAGTACCTCGAGGATCAATCAGCCCCAGCATTTT TRBJ1-5 NA NA TRBV28
CASSLSAGGGVEQYF TGTGCCAGCAGTTTATCGGCGGGAGGCGGCGTCGAGCAGTACTTC TRBJ2-7 NA TRBD2 TRBV27
CASSLRVHNEQFF TGCGCCAGCAGCTTGAGGGTGCACAATGAGCAGTTCTTC TRBJ2-1 NA NA TRBV5-1
CASSHGTDNTEAFF TGCGCCAGCAGCCACGGGACAGACAACACTGAAGCTTTCTTT TRBJ1-1 NA TRBD1 TRBV4-1
CASTKTGVRNYGYTF TGTGCCAGCACAAAAACAGGGGTTCGTAACTATGGCTACACCTTC TRBJ1-2 few TRBD1 TRBV9
CASSFFRGNTGELFF TGTGCCAGCAGTTTCTTCAGGGGAAACACCGGGGAGCTGTTTTTT TRBJ2-2 once NA TRBV27
CASSLGLAGWYF TGTGCCAGTAGTCTAGGACTAGCGGGGTGGTATTTT TRBJ2-3 NA TRBD2 TRBV19
CASSLDGGAAYGYTF TGCGCCAGCAGCTTGGATGGGGGGGCGGCCTATGGCTACACCTTC TRBJ1-2 NA NA TRBV5-1
CASSLLGGGYNEQFF TGTGCCAGCAGCTTATTGGGCGGGGGTTACAATGAGCAGTTCTTC TRBJ2-1 NA TRBD2 TRBV11-3
CASSVVGDGGYGYTF TGTGCCAGCAGCGTAGTGGGGGACGGTGGCTATGGCTACACCTTC TRBJ1-2 NA NA TRBV9
CASSLRALGHTQETQYF TGTGCCAGCAGCTTAAGGGCGTTGGGACATACTCAAGAGACCCAGTACTTC TRBJ2-5 NA NA TRBV11-2
CATSRLRKGLAKNEQFF TGTGCCACCAGCAGGCTAAGGAAGGGACTAGCGAAGAATGAGCAGTTCTTC TRBJ2-1 once TRBD2 TRBV15
CASSSTSGRPETQYF TGTGCCAGCAGTTCGACTAGCGGGAGGCCAGAGACCCAGTACTTC TRBJ2-5 NA TRBD2 TRBV6-5
CASSLGRLRYGYTF TGTGCCAGCAGCTTGGGCCGTCTTAGGTATGGCTACACCTTC TRBJ1-2 once NA TRBV5-6
CASSSWTGMDEQYF TGTGCCAGCAGCTCCTGGACAGGGATGGACGAGCAGTACTTC TRBJ2-7 NA TRBD1 TRBV5-4
CSVEESGLEQFF TGCAGCGTTGAAGAATCGGGGCTTGAGCAGTTCTTC TRBJ2-1 NA NA TRBV29-1
CASSIRQGLNTEAFF TGTGCCAGCAGCATAAGACAGGGTTTGAACACTGAAGCTTTCTTT TRBJ1-1 once TRBD1 TRBV7-2
CASRSIRTDLPDYGYTF TGTGCCAGCAGATCTATCCGGACGGATCTTCCCGACTATGGCTACACCTTC TRBJ1-2 NA NA TRBV11-2
CASSPLDQGAWGEQYF TGTGCCAGCAGTCCACTAGACCAGGGGGCTTGGGGCGAGCAGTACTTC TRBJ2-7 NA TRBD1 TRBV28
CASSPPDRGGETQYF TGTGCCAGCAGCCCGCCCGACCGGGGGGGAGAGACCCAGTACTTC TRBJ2-5 NA TRBD2 TRBV11-2
CASSGGTAAEAFF TGTGCCAGCAGCGGGGGGACAGCCGCTGAAGCTTTCTTT TRBJ1-1 NA TRBD1 TRBV11-2
CASSPFFERGGSTDTQYF TGTGCCAGCAGTCCTTTTTTTGAGCGGGGGGGCTCCACAGATACGCAGTATTTT TRBJ2-3 NA TRBD2 TRBV2
CASSALSGALARNTEAFF TGTGCCAGCAGCGCATTATCCGGGGCCTTGGCACGGAACACTGAAGCTTTCTTT TRBJ1-1 NA NA TRBV5-4
CASSGRAHNEQFF TGCGCCAGCAGCGGGAGGGCCCACAATGAGCAGTTCTTC TRBJ2-1 NA TRBD2 TRBV10-2
CASSSWRGLTDTQYF TGTGCCAGCAGTTCCTGGCGGGGTTTGACAGATACGCAGTATTTT TRBJ2-3 NA NA TRBV27